Shown below are 18 T cell receptor beta chains from a single sample sequenced in a study of T cell clones after liver transplantation. Using immunoSEQ multiplex PCR, the repertoire was profiled, and TCRdb retains in-frame clones only, with some absent. The sample has tens of thousands of clones; about 82% are singletons. Here the sequenced sample was CD4+ T cells from blood, taken almost 47 months after liver transplant. The source of these receptors is a human patient who received a liver transplant. Some T cells may be supplied by the graft donor.

The J gene is TRBJ2-7, the V gene TRBV7-6; no reliable D call. Trimming shortened V by 3 bases and J by 6 bases, and 12 bases separated the two germline ends. The CDR3 is made up of 13 amino acids. CDR1 and CDR2 (germline): SGHVS, FNYEAQ. The CDR3 loop reads CASSLAERREQYF. CDR3 DNA sequence: TGTGCCAGCAGCTTGGCGGAAAGGCGCGAGCAGTACTTC. Combining the CDR3 with reference TRBV7-6 and TRBJ2-7 gives the whole variable domain GAGVSQSPRYKVTKRGQDVALRCDPISGHVSLYWYRQALGQGPEFLTYFNYEAQQDKSGLPNDRFSAERPEGSISTLTIQRTEQRDSAMYRCASSLAERREQYFGPGTRLTVT.

The chain has TRBV28 and TRBJ1-1; 9 bases align to TRBD1. Unmatched junction bases numbered 15, after V lost 5 bases and J lost 11 bases. Germline V lookup: CDR1 MDHEN, CDR2 SYDVKM. The CDR3 totals 15 residues. In DNA, the CDR3 is TGTGCCAGCAGTGTCGACAGGGGGAGAGGGATCAGGGCTTTCTTT. This sequence encodes CASSVDRGRGIRAFF.

This clone was observed once. The junction shows a germline mismatch at one end, possibly a read error. V gene TRBV7-7 combines with J gene TRBJ2-2, with D perhaps TRBD1 (6 bases). CDR3 length: 16 residues. The germline V gene encodes CDR1 SSHAT and CDR2 FNYEAQ (reference sequence). The CDR3 loop reads CASSPSSGTSTGELFF. CDR3 sequence (DNA): TGTGCTAGCAGCCCTTCGAGTGGGACATCGACCGGGGAGCTGTTTTTT.

This chain connects TRBV5-4 to TRBJ2-7; D is perhaps TRBD1 (6 bases). The CDR3 has 15 residues. In germline, CDR1 is SGHNT, CDR2 YYREEE (reference sequence). V was shortened by 5 bases and J by 1 base, with 16 bases between the two germline ends. CDR3: CASRKGGQISYEQYF. CDR3 bases: TGTGCCAGCAGAAAGGGTGGACAGATTTCCTACGAGCAGTACTTC.

This sequence joins TRBV10-1 and TRBJ1-1; 11 bases line up with TRBD1. V lost 4 bases, J lost 3 bases, and 1 base stayed unmatched. Germline V lookup: CDR1 WNHNN, CDR2 SYGVQD (reference sequence). CDR3 size: 14 residues. The CDR3 sequence: CASSGGQGDTEAFF. In DNA, the CDR3 is TGCGCCAGCAGTGGGGGACAGGGGGACACTGAAGCTTTCTTT.

The chain couples TRBV7-2 to TRBJ1-6, with TRBD1 identical over 9 bases. The CDR3 is made up of 17 amino acids. In germline, CDR1 is SGHTA, CDR2 FQGNSA. The ends lost 5 bases at V and 7 bases at J; junction bases unmatched: 12. Here the CDR3 reads CASSLRGLTGGNSPLHF. CDR3 bases: TGTGCCAGCAGCCTACGAGGGCTAACAGGGGGCAATTCACCCCTCCACTTT.

This clone was observed once. The V gene is TRBV27, the J gene TRBJ2-1; perhaps D is TRBD1 or TRBD2 (5 bases each). V dropped 5 bases and J dropped 4 bases, with 18 bases sitting between them. The CDR3 extends over 16 amino acids. Germline CDR1 and CDR2: MNHEY and SMNVEV (reference sequence). For the CDR3, the DNA is TGTGCCAGCAGTACCCCCCGGGACCGAGGTTACAATGAGCAGTTCTTC. Its protein product is CASSTPRDRGYNEQFF.

A few counts support this clone. V usage is TRBV2 and J usage is TRBJ2-7; TRBD1 aligns across 7 bases. The CDR3 has 13 amino acids. The ends lost 6 bases at V and 2 bases at J; junction bases unmatched: 4. Germline CDR1 is SNHLY and CDR2 is FYNNEI. In nucleotides, the CDR3 is TGTGCCAGCAGAGCCGGGACAGCCTACGAGCAGTACTTC. Translation gives CASRAGTAYEQYF.

V is TRBV27 and J is TRBJ2-1; the match to TRBD2 covers 9 bases. Germline values: CDR1 MNHEY, CDR2 SMNVEV (reference sequence). Unmatched junction bases numbered 8, after V lost 3 bases and J lost 8 bases. CDR3 length: 15 amino acids. The CDR3 loop is CASSFAGGQRYEQFF. CDR3 in DNA: TGTGCCAGCAGTTTTGCGGGAGGGCAGAGGTATGAGCAGTTCTTC.

The chain has TRBV6-6 and TRBJ1-2, with D possibly matching TRBD1 (5 bases). V was cut by 5 bases and J by 2 bases, with 12 bases left in between. CDR3 length: 14 amino acids. CDR1 is MNHNY and CDR2 is SVGAGI in the germline V gene (reference sequence). The CDR3 loop reads CASSPRQLNYGYTF. DNA of the CDR3: TGTGCCAGCAGTCCGCGACAGCTGAACTATGGCTACACCTTC.

The chain joins TRBV7-3 to TRBJ2-2; no reliable D call. Between the trimmed V and J ends, which lost 0 bases and 4 bases, there was a span of 3 bases. Germline V gene lookup returns CDR1 SGHTA and CDR2 FQGTGA. The CDR3 has 13 amino acids. The CDR3 loop is CASSLTGTGELFF. The DNA of the CDR3 is TGTGCCAGCAGCTTAACGGGCACCGGGGAGCTGTTTTTT.

The table lists this clone with a count of one. The chain is built from TRBV6-5 and TRBJ1-2; D remains ambiguous. The CDR3 totals 15 residues. Germline CDR1 reads MNHEY; CDR2 reads SVGAGI. V lost 5 bases, J lost 2 bases, and 15 bases lay in between. The CDR3 region has the DNA TGTGCCAGCAGTCCCCGGGGAGGGATGAACTATGGCTACACCTTC. This encodes CASSPRGGMNYGYTF.

The rearrangement links TRBV7-9 to TRBJ2-2, with D unresolved. Germline CDR1 reads SEHNR; CDR2 reads FQNEAQ (reference sequence). The V end was cut by 1 base, the J end by 4 bases, with 4 bases between. The CDR3 length is 13 residues. CDR3 sequence: CASSLDITGELFF. The CDR3 nucleotides read TGTGCCAGCAGCTTAGACATCACCGGGGAGCTGTTTTTT.

The V and J genes are TRBV7-9 and TRBJ2-5; possibly TRBD1 for D (6 bases). The CDR3 has 13 amino acids. From germline, CDR1 is SEHNR and CDR2 FQNEAQ (reference sequence). Deletions cut 4 bases from V and 5 bases from J, with 11 bases between. The CDR3 DNA reads as TGTGCCAGCAGCTCTACAGGGAGCGAGACCCAGTACTTC. As protein: CASSSTGSETQYF.

This chain connects TRBV28 to TRBJ1-2; TRBD1 aligns across 9 bases. CDR1 and CDR2 from the germline V gene are MDHEN and SYDVKM. The CDR3 has 15 residues. Trimming cost V 6 bases and J 3 bases; bases outside gene matches: 8. The DNA of the CDR3 is TGTGCCAGCAGAGACAGGGGGATTAGGGACTATGGCTACACCTTC. It specifies CASRDRGIRDYGYTF.

V usage is TRBV11-2 and J usage is TRBJ1-1, with 7 bases aligning to TRBD1. CDR1 and CDR2 from the germline V gene are SGHAT and FQNNGV. CDR3 size: 12 residues. With V trimmed by 1 base and J by 11 bases, 4 bases remained unmatched. The CDR3 spells CASSLVQGWAFF. In DNA form, the CDR3 reads TGTGCCAGCAGCTTAGTACAGGGGTGGGCTTTCTTT. Combining the CDR3 with reference TRBV11-2 and TRBJ1-1 gives the whole variable domain EAGVAQSPRYKIIEKRQSVAFWCNPISGHATLYWYQQILGQGPKLLIQFQNNGVVDDSQLPKDRFSAERLKGVDSTLKIQPAKLEDSAVYLCASSLVQGWAFFGQGTRLTVV.

The chain uses TRBV27 and TRBJ2-3; no reliable D call. The V end was cut by 1 base, the J end by 4 bases, with 12 bases between. The CDR3 is 15 amino acids. In germline, CDR1 is MNHEY, CDR2 SMNVEV (reference sequence). CDR3 protein: CASSLLDGGADTQYF. DNA of the CDR3: TGTGCCAGCAGTTTATTGGACGGTGGCGCAGATACGCAGTATTTT.

This rearrangement joins TRBV28 to TRBJ2-1; D not resolved. V dropped 3 bases and J dropped 9 bases, with 12 bases sitting between them. This CDR3 contains 13 residues. CDR1 MDHEN and CDR2 SYDVKM come from the germline V gene. The CDR3 region has the DNA TGTGCCAGCAGTTTTGCCCCGTTTAGTGAGCAGTTCTTC. Its translation is CASSFAPFSEQFF.